This T cell receptor beta chain was sequenced during a study of lymphopenia after photon versus proton radiotherapy. General observations from the study: Post-nadir TCR diversity decline inversely tracked overall survival among those who died. Oligoclonal CD8+ Temra expansion after nadir drove photon patients' diversity drop. Authors raise, but do not show, better survival with proton therapy. Proton therapy kept repertoires fairly stable, unlike photons, which gained effector/memory cells.

This clone occurred a few times. The target antigen is unknown. Trimming took 0 bases from V and 4 from J, leaving 1 base between them. The CDR3 consists of 11 residues. The V gene's germline CDR1 is SGHDT and CDR2 YYEEEE. Only in-frame clones appear in the TCRdb table, and some are missing; sequencing was by immunoSEQ multiplex PCR. The sample holds 20,000 to 30,000 clones, approximately 85% seen once. The receptor was isolated from a man aged 25-45 years with gastric cancer. The sequencing used peripheral blood, collected from a patient treated with photon-based radiotherapy. The V and J genes are TRBV5-6 and TRBJ1-2; D ambiguous. The CDR3 DNA follows: TGTGCCAGCAGCTTGGGCTATGGCTACACCTTC. Translated, it gives CASSLGYGYTF.